This T cell receptor beta chain was obtained from a study of T cells after yellow fever vaccination. At least ten counts were recorded for this clonotype. From germline, CDR1 is SEHNR and CDR2 FQNEAQ (reference sequence). The V end was cut by 7 bases, the J end by 2 bases, with 17 bases between. This CDR3 is built from 16 residues. TCRdb fed the 5' RACE reads into MiXCR, producing one record per CDR3 protein. The sample yields 550,000 to 750,000 distinct CDR3 sequences, about 13% seen once. Sequenced here: PBMCs, sampled on the day of the yellow fever booster vaccination. The clonotype originates from a man aged 25 to 45 who received the YFV17D yellow fever vaccine. The gene calls are TRBV7-9 and TRBJ2-2; unclear D gene. The CDR3 DNA reads as TGTGCCAGCAACGCACGCCGGGCTGGCAACACCGGGGAGCTGTTTTTT. Translation gives CASNARRAGNTGELFF.